The present TCR beta chain was sequenced within a study of T cell repertoires in cytomegalovirus infection. Overall study context: Peptides in the study included HLA-C-restricted and HLA-B-restricted CMV epitopes. Carrying CMV and the relevant HLA type showed in public TCR beta signatures.

TCRdb ran MiXCR on the reads and lists one entry per CDR3 protein. This table holds about 740,000 distinct CDR3 sequences, 33% found once. With regard to this clonotype: Its antigen is not known.

Trimming took off 0 bases at V and 10 bases at J, with 14 bases between the two ends. Germline V gene data show CDR1 as SGHNT and CDR2 as YYREEE (reference sequence). The CDR3 sequence is 14 residues long. Study results and caveats: What dominated the ex vivo response were HLA-C-restricted CMV-specific TCR beta clonotypes. The cumulative frequency of public TCR beta families distinguished individuals who carried CMV together with the relevant HLA.

The chain employs TRBV5-4 and TRBJ1-5, with D possibly being TRBD1 (5 bases). The sequencing used cultured PBMCs, collected from culture after CMV antigen stimulation. This TCR was recovered from a human donor in good health (CMV status not recorded). Some clones in this sample may be carry-over from other donors' samples. The CDR3 loop reads CASSLDGATHPQHF. In DNA, the CDR3 is TGTGCCAGCAGCTTGGATGGGGCCACACACCCCCAGCATTTT. Based on the CDR3 plus reference TRBV5-4 and TRBJ1-5, the full variable domain is ETGVTQSPTHLIKTRGQQVTLRCSSQSGHNTVSWYQQALGQGPQFIFQYYREEENGRGNFPPRFSGLQFPNYSSELNVNALELDDSALYLCASSLDGATHPQHFGDGTRLSIL.